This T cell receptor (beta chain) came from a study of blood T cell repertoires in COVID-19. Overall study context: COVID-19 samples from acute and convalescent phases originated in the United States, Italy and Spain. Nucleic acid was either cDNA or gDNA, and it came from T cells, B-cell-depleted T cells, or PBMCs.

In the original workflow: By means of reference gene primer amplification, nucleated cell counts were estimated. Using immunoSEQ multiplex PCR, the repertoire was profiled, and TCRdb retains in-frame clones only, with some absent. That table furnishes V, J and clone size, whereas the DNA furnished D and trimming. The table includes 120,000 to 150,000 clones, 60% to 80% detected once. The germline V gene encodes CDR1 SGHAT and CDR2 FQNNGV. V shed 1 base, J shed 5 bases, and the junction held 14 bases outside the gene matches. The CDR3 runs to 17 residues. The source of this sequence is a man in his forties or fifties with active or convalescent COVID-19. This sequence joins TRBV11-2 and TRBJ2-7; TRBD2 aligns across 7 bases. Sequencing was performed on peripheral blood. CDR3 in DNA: TGTGCCAGCAGCTTAGGTTTCGGGGCGGGAGCGGTTAACGAGCAGTACTTC. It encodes CASSLGFGAGAVNEQYF.